The clone carrying this T cell receptor beta chain came up a few times. Germline CDR1 SGHRS, CDR2 YFSETQ. Trimming stripped 3 bases from V and 1 base from J, with 16 bases between. CDR3 size: 16 residues. This sample is drawn from a study of T-cell reconstitution after alpha-beta-depleted transplantation in children. A library of TCRbeta sequences, prepared with unique molecular identifiers, was generated. TCRdb fed the PCR reads into MiXCR, producing one record per CDR3 protein. The sample contains approximately 520,000 distinct CDR3 sequences, about 30% of which appear only once. The source was PBMCs from the stem cell graft donor, collected from the stem cell graft. The chain recombines TRBV5-1 with TRBJ1-1; TRBD1 might be the D (5 bases). This receptor was identified in a human donor who donated a stem cell graft to a child with aplastic anemia. The DNA for the CDR3 is TGCGCCAGCAGCTCAGGGCCTTTCACTCCGAACACTGAAGCTTTCTTT. It translates to CASSSGPFTPNTEAFF.